This TCR beta chain was identified during a study of cytomegalovirus exposure and HLA in healthy donors. General study findings and limits: A later analysis revealed that TCR association rates differed between HLA loci, peaking at DRB1 and bottoming out at HLA-C. The study labeled approximately 150 TCR beta chains cytomegalovirus-associated. Within the data, a cluster of highly shared sequence variants was likely a sequencing artifact.

The germline CDR1 and CDR2 sequences are MNHEY and SVGAGI. This CDR3 spans 14 amino acids. V was trimmed by 4 bases and J by 4 bases, leaving 13 bases between them. About this clone itself: Its antigen is still unknown.

PCR used 60 Vbeta primers and 13 Jbeta primers. The data were produced by immunoSEQ multiplex PCR, yet TCRdb's version contains in-frame clones alone and is incomplete. The data show 150,000 to 200,000 clones, about 79% seen once. Sequenced input: PBMCs. This TCR came from a man aged 40-49 years in good health and CMV-seropositive. The V call is TRBV6-5, the J call TRBJ2-5, with a tentative D call TRBD2 (5 bases). CDR3 protein: CASSFLTKGETQYF. The CDR3 nucleotides are TGTGCCAGCAGTTTCCTGACTAAAGGAGAGACCCAGTACTTC.